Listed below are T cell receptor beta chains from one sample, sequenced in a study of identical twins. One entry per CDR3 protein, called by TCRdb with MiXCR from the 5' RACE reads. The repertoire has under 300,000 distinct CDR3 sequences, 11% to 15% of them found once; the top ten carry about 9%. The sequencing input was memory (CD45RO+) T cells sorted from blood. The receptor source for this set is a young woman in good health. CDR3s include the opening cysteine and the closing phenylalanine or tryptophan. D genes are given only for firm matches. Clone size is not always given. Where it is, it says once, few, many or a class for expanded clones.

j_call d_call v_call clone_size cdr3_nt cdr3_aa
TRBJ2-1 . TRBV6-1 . TGTGCCAGCAGTGAAGTCCGGCAATACAATGAGCAGTTCTTC CASSEVRQYNEQFF
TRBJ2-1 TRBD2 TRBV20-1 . TGCAGTGCTATAAGCGGGAGGTGGTTATATGAGCAGTTCTTC CSAISGRWLYEQFF
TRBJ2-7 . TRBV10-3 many TGTGCCATCAGTCCTGCCCCGCTGGGTGATGAGCAGTACTTC CAISPAPLGDEQYF
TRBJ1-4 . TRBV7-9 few TGTGCCAGCAGCGGAAGAGGGGTAGACGAAAAACTGTTTTTT CASSGRGVDEKLFF
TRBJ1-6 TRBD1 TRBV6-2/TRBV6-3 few TGTGCCGGCAGGACAGGGGGATTCTCACCCCTCCACTTT CAGRTGGFSPLHF
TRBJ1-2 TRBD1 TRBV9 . TGTGCCAGCAGCGCCGACGGACAGGGAAACTATGGCTACACCTTC CASSADGQGNYGYTF
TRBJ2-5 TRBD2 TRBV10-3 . TGTGCCATCAGTGCGACTAGCGGGGGGCGAGAGACCCAGTACTTC CAISATSGGRETQYF
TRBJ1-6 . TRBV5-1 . TGCGCCAGCAGCTTGATTGGAGATTATAATTCACCCCTCCACTTT CASSLIGDYNSPLHF
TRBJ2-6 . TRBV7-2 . TGTGCCAGCAGCTGGACCTCTGGGGCCAACGTCCTGACTTTC CASSWTSGANVLTF
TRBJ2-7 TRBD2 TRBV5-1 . TGCGCCAGCCGAGCGGGGGGCTTAACCTACGAGCAGTACTTC CASRAGGLTYEQYF
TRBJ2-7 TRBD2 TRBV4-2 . TGTGCCAGCAGCCCCTTAGCAGCGGGGGAAACCTACGAGCAGTACTTC CASSPLAAGETYEQYF
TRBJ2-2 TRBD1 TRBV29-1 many TGCAGCGTTGGGCAGGGGGCTAACACCGGGGAGCTGTTTTTT CSVGQGANTGELFF
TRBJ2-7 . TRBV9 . TGTGCCAGCAGCGTAGAGGGCAGAGCCTACGAGCAGTACTTC CASSVEGRAYEQYF
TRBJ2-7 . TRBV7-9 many TGTGCCAGCAGCTTATCGGCAGCTACCTACGAGCAGTACTTC CASSLSAATYEQYF
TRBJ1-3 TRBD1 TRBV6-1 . TGTGCCAGCAGCCGGACAGGGCTCGGAAACACCATATATTTT CASSRTGLGNTIYF
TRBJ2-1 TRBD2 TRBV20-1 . TGCAGTGCTGACGGCGGGGGGCCCTACAATGAGCAGTTCTTC CSADGGGPYNEQFF
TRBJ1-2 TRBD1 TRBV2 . TGTGCCAGCAGCGACAGGGGGGGACAGGATGGCTACACCTTC CASSDRGGQDGYTF
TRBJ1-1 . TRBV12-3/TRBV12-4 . TGTGCCAGCAGCCCACAGGCTTTGAACACTGAAGCTTTCTTT CASSPQALNTEAFF
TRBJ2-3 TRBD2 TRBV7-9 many TGTGCCAGCAGTCCGACTAGCGGGAGCGCCGATACGCAGTATTTT CASSPTSGSADTQYF
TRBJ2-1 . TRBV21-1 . TGTGCCAGCAGCCACCGGACTAGGTGCGGGGAGCAGTTCTTC CASSHRTRCGEQFF
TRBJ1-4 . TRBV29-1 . TGCAGCGCCGGTGAGGGGGCTAATGAAAAACTGTTTTTT CSAGEGANEKLFF
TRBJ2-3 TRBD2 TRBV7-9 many TGTGCCAGCAGCTTACGTGGGGGGGACACAGATACGCAGTATTTT CASSLRGGDTDTQYF
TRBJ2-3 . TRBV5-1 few TGCGCCAGCAGCACCACCGGGGCCGGAGATACGCAGTATTTT CASSTTGAGDTQYF
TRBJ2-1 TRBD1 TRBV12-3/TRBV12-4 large TGTGCCAGCGGCCCGAGCGGAACAGGGGTCAATGAGCAGTTCTTC CASGPSGTGVNEQFF
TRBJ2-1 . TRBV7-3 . TGTGCCAGCAGCGAAGATGGCTCCTACAATGAGCAGTTCTTC CASSEDGSYNEQFF
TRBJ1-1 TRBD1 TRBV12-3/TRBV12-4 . TGTGCCAGCAGTCTCCAGACAGGGAAGACTGAAGCTTTCTTT CASSLQTGKTEAFF
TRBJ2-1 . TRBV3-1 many TGTGCCACGAACCGAGGGACAAACTACAATGAGCAGTTCTTC CATNRGTNYNEQFF
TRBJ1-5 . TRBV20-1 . TGCAGTGCTACAAGGGGCCCTGGCAATCAGCCCCAGCATTTT CSATRGPGNQPQHF
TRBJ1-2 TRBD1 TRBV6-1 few TGTGCCAGCAGGGCTCGGGGGACAGCCTATGGCTACACCTTC CASRARGTAYGYTF
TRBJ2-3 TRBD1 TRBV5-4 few TGTGCCAGCAGCTTCCGGACAGGGGGCGCGGGTACAGATACGCAGTATTTT CASSFRTGGAGTDTQYF
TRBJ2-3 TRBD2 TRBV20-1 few TGCAGTGCTCCAAACCCAACTAGCGGGAGGGATACGCAGTATTTT CSAPNPTSGRDTQYF